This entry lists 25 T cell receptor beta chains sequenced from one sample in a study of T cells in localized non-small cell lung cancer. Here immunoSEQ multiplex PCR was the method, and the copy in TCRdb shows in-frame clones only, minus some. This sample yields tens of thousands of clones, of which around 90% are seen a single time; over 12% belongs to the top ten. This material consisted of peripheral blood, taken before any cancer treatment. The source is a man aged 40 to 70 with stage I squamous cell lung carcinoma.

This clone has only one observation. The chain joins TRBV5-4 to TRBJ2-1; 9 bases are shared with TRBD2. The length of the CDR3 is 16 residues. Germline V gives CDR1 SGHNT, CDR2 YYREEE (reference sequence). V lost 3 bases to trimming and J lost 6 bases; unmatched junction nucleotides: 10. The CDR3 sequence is CASSSRATSGSNEQFF. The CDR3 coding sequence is TGTGCCAGCAGCTCGCGAGCGACTAGCGGCAGCAATGAGCAGTTCTTC.

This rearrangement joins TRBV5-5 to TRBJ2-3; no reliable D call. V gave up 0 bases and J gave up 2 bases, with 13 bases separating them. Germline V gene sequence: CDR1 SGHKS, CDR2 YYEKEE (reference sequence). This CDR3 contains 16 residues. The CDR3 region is CASSLAALKNTDTQYF. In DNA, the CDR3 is TGTGCCAGCAGCTTGGCCGCCTTAAAGAACACAGATACGCAGTATTTT. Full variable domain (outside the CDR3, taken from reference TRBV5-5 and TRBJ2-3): DAGVTQSPTHLIKTRGQQVTLRCSPISGHKSVSWYQQVLGQGPQFIFQYYEKEERGRGNFPDRFSARQFPNYSSELNVNALLLGDSALYLCASSLAALKNTDTQYFGPGTRLTVL.

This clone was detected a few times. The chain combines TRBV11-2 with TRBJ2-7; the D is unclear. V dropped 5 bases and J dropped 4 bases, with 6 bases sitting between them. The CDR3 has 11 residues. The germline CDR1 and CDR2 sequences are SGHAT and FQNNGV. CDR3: CASSHSYEQYF. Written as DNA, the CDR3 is TGTGCCAGCAGCCATAGTTACGAGCAGTACTTC.

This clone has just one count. In DNA, the CDR3 is TGCGCCAGCAGCCCTCCTTTGCGGGGCACCCCTAGGAATGAGCAGTTCTTC. Its protein product is CASSPPLRGTPRNEQFF. This chain uses TRBV5-1 with TRBJ2-1, with D maybe TRBD2 (6 bases). V was pared by 4 bases and J by 7 bases, with 24 bases between. The CDR3 loop spans 17 amino acids. From germline, CDR1 is SGHRS and CDR2 YFSETQ.

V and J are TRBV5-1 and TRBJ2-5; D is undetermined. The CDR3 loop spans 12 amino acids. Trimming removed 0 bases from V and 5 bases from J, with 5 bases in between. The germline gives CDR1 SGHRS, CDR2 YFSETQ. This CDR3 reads CASSLALETQYF. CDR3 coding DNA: TGCGCCAGCAGCTTGGCCTTGGAGACCCAGTACTTC.

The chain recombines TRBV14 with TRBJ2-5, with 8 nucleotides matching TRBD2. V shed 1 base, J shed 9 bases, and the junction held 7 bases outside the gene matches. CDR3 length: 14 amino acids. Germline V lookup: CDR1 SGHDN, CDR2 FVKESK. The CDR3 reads CASSQVGGERAQYF. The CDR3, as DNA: TGTGCCAGCAGCCAAGTCGGGGGGGAGCGGGCCCAGTACTTC.

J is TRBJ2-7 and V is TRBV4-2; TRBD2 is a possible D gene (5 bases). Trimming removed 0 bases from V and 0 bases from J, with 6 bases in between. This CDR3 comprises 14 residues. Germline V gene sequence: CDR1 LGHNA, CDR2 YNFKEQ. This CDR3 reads CASSQEADSYEQYF. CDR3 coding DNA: TGTGCCAGCAGCCAAGAAGCGGACTCCTACGAGCAGTACTTC.

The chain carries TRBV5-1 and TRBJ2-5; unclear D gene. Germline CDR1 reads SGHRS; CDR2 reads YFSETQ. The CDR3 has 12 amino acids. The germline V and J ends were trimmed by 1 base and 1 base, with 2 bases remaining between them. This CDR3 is CASSLTQETQYF. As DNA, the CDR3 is TGCGCCAGCAGCTTGACCCAAGAGACCCAGTACTTC.

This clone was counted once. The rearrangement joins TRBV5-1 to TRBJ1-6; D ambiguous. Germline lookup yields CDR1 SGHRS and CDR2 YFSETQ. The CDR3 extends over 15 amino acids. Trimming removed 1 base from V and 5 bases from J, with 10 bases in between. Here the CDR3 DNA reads TGCGCCAGCAGCTTGAGGGCGGATGATAATTCACCCCTCCACTTT. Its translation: CASSLRADDNSPLHF.

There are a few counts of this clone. As DNA, the CDR3 is TGCGCCAGCAGCTTGGAGGGGGATGGGGGTCAGCCCCAGCATTTT. This encodes CASSLEGDGGQPQHF. J is TRBJ1-5 and V is TRBV5-1; possible D gene TRBD1, 6 bases. The V and J ends lost 0 bases and 6 bases respectively, with 13 bases between them. Germline-derived CDR1 and CDR2 are SGHRS and YFSETQ. This CDR3 region has 15 residues.

DNA for the CDR3: TGCAGCGTTGCCCGGGGACCGGCAAGTAATGAGCAGTTCTTC. This encodes CSVARGPASNEQFF. The chain is built from TRBV29-1 and TRBJ2-1; tentatively, D is TRBD1 or TRBD2 (5 bases each). CDR3 length: 14 amino acids. The V gene's germline CDR1 is SQVTM and CDR2 ANQGSEA. Trimming cost V 4 bases and J 7 bases, with 17 bases left between them.

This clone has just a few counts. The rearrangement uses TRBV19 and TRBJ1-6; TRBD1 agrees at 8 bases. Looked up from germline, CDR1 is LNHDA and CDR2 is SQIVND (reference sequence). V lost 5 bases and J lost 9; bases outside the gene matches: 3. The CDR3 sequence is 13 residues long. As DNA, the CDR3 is TGTGCCAGTAGTGTGGACAGGGTTTCACCCCTCCACTTT. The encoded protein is CASSVDRVSPLHF.

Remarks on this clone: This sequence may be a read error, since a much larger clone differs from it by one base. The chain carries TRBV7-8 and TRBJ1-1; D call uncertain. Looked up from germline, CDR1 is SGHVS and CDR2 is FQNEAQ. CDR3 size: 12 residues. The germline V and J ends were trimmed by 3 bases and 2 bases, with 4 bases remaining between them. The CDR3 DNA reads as TGTGCCAGCAGCTTCCTAAACACTGAAGCTTTCTTT. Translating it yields CASSFLNTEAFF.

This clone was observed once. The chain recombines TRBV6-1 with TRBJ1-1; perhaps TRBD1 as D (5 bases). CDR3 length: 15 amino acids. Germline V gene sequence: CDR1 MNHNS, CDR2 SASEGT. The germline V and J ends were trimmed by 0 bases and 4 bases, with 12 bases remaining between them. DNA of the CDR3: TGTGCCAGCAGTGAAGCCAGGGTGGGGGGCACTGAAGCTTTCTTT. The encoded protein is CASSEARVGGTEAFF.

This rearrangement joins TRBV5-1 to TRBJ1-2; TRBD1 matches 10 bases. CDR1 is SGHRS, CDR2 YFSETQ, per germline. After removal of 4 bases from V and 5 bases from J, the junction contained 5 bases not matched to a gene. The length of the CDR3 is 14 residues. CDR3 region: CASSVGTGVYGYTF. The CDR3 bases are TGCGCCAGCAGCGTCGGGACAGGGGTTTATGGCTACACCTTC.

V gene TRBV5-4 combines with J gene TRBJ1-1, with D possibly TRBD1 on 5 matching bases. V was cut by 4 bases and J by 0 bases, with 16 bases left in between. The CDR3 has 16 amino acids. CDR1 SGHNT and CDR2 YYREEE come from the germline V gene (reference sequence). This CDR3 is CASSRNGAEMNTEAFF. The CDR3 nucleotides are TGTGCCAGCAGCCGCAACGGGGCGGAGATGAACACTGAAGCTTTCTTT.

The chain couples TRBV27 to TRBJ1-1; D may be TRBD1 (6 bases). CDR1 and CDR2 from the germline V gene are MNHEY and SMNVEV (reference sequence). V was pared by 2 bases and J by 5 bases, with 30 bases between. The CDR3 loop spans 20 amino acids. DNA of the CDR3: TGTGCCAGCAGTTTACGCGGACAGTCAGGGTGGTGGGTTGGAAGGACTGAAGCTTTCTTT. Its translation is CASSLRGQSGWWVGRTEAFF.

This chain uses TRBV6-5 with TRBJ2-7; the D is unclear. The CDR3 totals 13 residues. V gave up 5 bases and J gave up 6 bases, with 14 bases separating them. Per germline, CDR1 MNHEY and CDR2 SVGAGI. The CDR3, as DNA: TGTGCCAGCAGTGACAATTGGGTATCCGAGCAGTACTTC. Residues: CASSDNWVSEQYF.

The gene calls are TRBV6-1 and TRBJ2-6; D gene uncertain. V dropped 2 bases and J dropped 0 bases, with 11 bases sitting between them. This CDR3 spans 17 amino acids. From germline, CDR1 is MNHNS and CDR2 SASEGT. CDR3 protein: CASSELNPGSGANVLTF. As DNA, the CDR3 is TGTGCCAGCAGTGAATTGAATCCTGGCTCTGGGGCCAACGTCCTGACTTTC.

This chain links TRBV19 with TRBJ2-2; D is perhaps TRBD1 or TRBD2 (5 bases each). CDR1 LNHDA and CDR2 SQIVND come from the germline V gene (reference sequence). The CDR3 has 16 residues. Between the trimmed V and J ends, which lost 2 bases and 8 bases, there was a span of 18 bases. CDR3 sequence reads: CASSITVISGPGELFF. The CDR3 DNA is TGTGCCAGTAGTATAACGGTGATCTCGGGGCCTGGGGAGCTGTTTTTT.

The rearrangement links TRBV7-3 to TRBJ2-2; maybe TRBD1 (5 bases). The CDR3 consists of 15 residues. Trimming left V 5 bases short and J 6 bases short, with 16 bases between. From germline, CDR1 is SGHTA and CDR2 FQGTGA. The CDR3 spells CASSTGRVGAGELFF. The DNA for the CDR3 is TGTGCCAGCAGCACGGGCAGGGTGGGTGCCGGGGAGCTGTTTTTT.

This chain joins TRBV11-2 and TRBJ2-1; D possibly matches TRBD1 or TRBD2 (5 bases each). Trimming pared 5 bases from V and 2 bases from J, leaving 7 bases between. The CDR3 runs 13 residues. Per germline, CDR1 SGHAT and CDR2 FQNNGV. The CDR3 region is CASSLGPYNEQFF. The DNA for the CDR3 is TGTGCCAGCAGCCTGGGACCCTACAATGAGCAGTTCTTC.

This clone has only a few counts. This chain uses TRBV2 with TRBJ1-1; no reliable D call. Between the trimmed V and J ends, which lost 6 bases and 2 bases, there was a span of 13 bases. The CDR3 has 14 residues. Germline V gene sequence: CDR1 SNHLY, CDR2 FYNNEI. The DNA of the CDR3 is TGTGCCAGCAGGCCCCTGGGGAGTAACACTGAAGCTTTCTTT. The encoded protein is CASRPLGSNTEAFF.

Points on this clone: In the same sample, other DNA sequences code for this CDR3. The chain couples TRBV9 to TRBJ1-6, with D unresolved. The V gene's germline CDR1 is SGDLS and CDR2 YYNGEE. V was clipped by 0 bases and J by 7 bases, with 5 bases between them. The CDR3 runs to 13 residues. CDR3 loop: CASSVVGNSPLHF. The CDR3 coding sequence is TGTGCCAGCAGCGTAGTTGGGAATTCACCCCTCCACTTT.

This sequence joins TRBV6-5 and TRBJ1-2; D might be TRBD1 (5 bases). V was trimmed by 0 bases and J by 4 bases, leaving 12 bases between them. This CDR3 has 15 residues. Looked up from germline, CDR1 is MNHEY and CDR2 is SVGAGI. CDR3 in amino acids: CASSYSTEGLYGYTF. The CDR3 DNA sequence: TGTGCCAGCAGTTACTCGACGGAGGGGCTCTATGGCTACACCTTC.